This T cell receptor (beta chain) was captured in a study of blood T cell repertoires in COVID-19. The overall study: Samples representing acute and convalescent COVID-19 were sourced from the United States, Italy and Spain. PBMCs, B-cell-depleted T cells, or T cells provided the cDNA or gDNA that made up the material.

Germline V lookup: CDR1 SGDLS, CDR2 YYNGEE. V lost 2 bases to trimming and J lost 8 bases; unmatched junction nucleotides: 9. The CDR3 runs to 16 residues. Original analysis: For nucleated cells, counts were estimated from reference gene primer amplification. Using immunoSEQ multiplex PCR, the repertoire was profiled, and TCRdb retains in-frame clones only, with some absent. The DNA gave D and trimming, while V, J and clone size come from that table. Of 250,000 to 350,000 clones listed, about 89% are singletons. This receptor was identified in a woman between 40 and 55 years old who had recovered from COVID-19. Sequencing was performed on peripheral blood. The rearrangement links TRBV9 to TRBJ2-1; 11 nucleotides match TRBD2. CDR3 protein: CASSVSGRAMVDEQFF. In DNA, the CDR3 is TGTGCCAGCAGCGTTAGCGGGAGGGCCATGGTGGATGAGCAGTTCTTC.